The sequence of this T cell receptor beta chain was determined in a study of blood T cell repertoires in COVID-19. About the study: COVID-19 samples, acute and convalescent, were from the United States, Italy and Spain. Sources were T cells, B-cell-depleted T cells, or PBMCs; the material itself was cDNA or gDNA.

Original methodology: Reference gene primer amplification gave estimated nucleated cell counts. Produced via immunoSEQ multiplex PCR; TCRdb's table is partial and in-frame only. The V and J calls and clone size are taken from that table; D and trimming were inferred from the DNA. The data show under 100,000 clones, about 90% seen once. The source is a male donor with acute or convalescent COVID-19. Material for sequencing was peripheral blood.

This CDR3 is CASSLETGRQYEQYF. In DNA form, the CDR3 reads TGTGCCAGCAGCTTGGAAACAGGGCGCCAATACGAGCAGTACTTC. The V gene is TRBV5-4, the J gene TRBJ2-7; possible D gene TRBD1, 6 bases. The germline gives CDR1 SGHNT, CDR2 YYREEE (reference sequence). Between the trimmed V and J ends, which lost 0 bases and 4 bases, there was a span of 14 bases. The CDR3 runs to 15 residues.